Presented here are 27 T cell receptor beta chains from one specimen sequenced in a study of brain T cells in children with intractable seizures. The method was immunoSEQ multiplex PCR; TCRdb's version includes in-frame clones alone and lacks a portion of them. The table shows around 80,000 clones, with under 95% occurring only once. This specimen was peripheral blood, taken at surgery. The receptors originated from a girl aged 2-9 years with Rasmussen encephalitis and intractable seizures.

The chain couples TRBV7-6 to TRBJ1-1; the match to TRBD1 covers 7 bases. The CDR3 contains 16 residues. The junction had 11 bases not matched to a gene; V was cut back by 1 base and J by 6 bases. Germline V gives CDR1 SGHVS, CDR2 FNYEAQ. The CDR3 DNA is TGTGCCAGCAGCTTAGAACCGGACAGGAGGTTGTCTGAAGCTTTCTTT. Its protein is CASSLEPDRRLSEAFF. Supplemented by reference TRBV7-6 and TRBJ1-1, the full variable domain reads GAGVSQSPRYKVTKRGQDVALRCDPISGHVSLYWYRQALGQGPEFLTYFNYEAQQDKSGLPNDRFSAERPEGSISTLTIQRTEQRDSAMYRCASSLEPDRRLSEAFFGQGTRLTVV.

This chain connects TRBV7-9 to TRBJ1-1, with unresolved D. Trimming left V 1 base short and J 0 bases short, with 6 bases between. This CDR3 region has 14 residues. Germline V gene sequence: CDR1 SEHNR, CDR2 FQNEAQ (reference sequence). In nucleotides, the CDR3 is TGTGCCAGCAGCTTAGTTGGGGTGAACACTGAAGCTTTCTTT. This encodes CASSLVGVNTEAFF. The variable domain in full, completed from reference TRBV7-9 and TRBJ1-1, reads DTGVSQNPRHKITKRGQNVTFRCDPISEHNRLYWYRQTLGQGPEFLTYFQNEAQLEKSRLLSDRFSAERPKGSFSTLEIQRTEQGDSAMYLCASSLVGVNTEAFFGQGTRLTVV.

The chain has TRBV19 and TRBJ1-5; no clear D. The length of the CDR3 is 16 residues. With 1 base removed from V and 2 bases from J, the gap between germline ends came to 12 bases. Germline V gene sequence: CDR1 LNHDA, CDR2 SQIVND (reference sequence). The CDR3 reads CASSIGQAARNQPQHF. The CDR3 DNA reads TGTGCCAGTAGTATAGGCCAGGCAGCGCGCAATCAGCCCCAGCATTTT.

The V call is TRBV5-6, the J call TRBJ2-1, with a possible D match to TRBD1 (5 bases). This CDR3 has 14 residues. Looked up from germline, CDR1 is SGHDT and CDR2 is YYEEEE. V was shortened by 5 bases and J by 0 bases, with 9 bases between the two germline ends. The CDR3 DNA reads TGTGCCAGCAGGCGACAGAGCTCCTACAATGAGCAGTTCTTC. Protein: CASRRQSSYNEQFF.

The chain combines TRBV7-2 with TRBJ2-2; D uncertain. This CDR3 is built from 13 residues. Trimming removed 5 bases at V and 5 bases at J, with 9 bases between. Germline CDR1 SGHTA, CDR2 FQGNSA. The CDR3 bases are TGTGCCAGCAGCCTTAGTGGTACCGGGGAGCTGTTTTTT. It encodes CASSLSGTGELFF. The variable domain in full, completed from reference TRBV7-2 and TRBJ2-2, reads GAGVSQSPSNKVTEKGKDVELRCDPISGHTALYWYRQSLGQGLEFLIYFQGNSAPDKSGLPSDRFSAERTGGSVSTLTIQRTQQEDSAVYLCASSLSGTGELFFGEGSRLTVL.

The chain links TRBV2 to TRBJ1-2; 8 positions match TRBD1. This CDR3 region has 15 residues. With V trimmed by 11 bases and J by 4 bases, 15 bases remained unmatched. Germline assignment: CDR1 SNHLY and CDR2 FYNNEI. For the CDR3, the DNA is TGTGCCTATACCGGGGCAGGGGGCGTGCTCTATGGCTACACCTTC. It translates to CAYTGAGGVLYGYTF.

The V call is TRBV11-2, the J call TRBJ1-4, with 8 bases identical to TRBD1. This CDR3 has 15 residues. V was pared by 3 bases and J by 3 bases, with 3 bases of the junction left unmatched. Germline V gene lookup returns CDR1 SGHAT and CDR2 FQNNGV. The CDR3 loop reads CASSFTGGANEKLFF. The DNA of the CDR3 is TGTGCCAGCAGCTTCACAGGGGGAGCTAATGAAAAACTGTTTTTT.

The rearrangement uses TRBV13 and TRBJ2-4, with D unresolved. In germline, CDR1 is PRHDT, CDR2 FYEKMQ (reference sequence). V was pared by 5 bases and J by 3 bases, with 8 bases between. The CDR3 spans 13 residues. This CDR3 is CASSPIGKNIQYF. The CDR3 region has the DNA TGTGCCAGCAGCCCCATAGGCAAAAACATTCAGTACTTC.

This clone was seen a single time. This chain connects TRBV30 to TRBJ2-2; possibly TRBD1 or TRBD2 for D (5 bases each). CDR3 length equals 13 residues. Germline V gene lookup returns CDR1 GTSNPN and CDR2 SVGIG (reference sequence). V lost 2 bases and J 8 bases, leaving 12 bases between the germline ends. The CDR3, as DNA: TGTGCCTGGAGTCTGGGGGAGTTGGGGGAGCTGTTTTTT. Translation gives CAWSLGELGELFF. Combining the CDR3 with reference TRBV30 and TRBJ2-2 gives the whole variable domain SQTIHQWPATLVQPVGSPLSLECTVEGTSNPNLYWYRQAAGRGLQLLFYSVGIGQISSEVPQNLSASRPQDRQFILSSKKLLLSDSGFYLCAWSLGELGELFFGEGSRLTVL.

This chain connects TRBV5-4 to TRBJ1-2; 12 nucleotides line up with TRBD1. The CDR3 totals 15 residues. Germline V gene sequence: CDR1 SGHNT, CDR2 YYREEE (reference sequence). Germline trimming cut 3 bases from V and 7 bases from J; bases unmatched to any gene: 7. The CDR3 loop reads CASSSSGTGGLGYTF. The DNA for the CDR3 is TGTGCCAGCAGCTCGTCCGGGACAGGGGGCCTTGGCTACACCTTC.

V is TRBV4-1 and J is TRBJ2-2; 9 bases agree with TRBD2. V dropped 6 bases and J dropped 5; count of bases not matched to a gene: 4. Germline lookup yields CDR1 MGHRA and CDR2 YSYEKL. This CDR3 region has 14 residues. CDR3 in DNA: TGCGCCAGCAGTCTGCGGGAGGGGACCGGGGAGCTGTTTTTT. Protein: CASSLREGTGELFF.

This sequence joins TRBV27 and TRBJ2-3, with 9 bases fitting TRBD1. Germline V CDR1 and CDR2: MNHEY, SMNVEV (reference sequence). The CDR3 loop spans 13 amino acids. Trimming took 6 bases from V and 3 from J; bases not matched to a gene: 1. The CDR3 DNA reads TGTGCCAGCAGAGACAGGGGGACAGATACGCAGTATTTT. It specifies CASRDRGTDTQYF.

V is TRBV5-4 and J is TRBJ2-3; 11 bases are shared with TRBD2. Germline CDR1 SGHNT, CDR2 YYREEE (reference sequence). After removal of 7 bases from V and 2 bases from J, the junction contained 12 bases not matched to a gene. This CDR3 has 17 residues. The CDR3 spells CASRPGGLAGFTDTQYF. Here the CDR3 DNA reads TGTGCCAGCCGACCGGGTGGACTAGCGGGTTTCACAGATACGCAGTATTTT.

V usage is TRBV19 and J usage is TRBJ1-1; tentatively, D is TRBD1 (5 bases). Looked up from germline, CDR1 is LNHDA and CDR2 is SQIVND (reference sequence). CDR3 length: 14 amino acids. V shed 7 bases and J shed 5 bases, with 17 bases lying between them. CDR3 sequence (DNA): TGTGCCAGTACCGCGCAGGGCTTGTCAACTGAAGCTTTCTTT. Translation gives CASTAQGLSTEAFF.

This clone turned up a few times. CDR3 nucleotides: TGTGCCAGCTCACCTTTAGGGACCACTGAAGCTTTCTTT. Protein sequence: CASSPLGTTEAFF. This rearrangement joins TRBV18 to TRBJ1-1; TRBD1 is a possible D gene (5 bases). Germline CDR1 KGHSH, CDR2 LQKENI. V shed 3 bases and J shed 4 bases, with 9 bases lying between them. The CDR3 contains 13 residues. The full variable domain, with the rest looked up from reference TRBV18 and TRBJ1-1, is NAGVMQNPRHLVRRRGQEARLRCSPMKGHSHVYWYRQLPEEGLKFMVYLQKENIIDESGMPKERFSAEFPKEGPSILRIQQVVRGDSAAYFCASSPLGTTEAFFGQGTRLTVV.

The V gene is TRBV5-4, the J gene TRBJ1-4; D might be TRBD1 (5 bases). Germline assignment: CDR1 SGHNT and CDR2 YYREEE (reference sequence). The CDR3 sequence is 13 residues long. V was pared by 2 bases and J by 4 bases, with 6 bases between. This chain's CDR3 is CASSFQGNEKLFF. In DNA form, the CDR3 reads TGTGCCAGCAGCTTCCAGGGTAATGAAAAACTGTTTTTT.

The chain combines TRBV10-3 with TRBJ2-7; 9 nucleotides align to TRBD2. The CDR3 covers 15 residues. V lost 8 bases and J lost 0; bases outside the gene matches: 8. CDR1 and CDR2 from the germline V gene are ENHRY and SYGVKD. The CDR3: CAISPGLAFSYEQYF. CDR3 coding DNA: TGTGCCATCTCCCCCGGACTAGCGTTCTCCTACGAGCAGTACTTC.

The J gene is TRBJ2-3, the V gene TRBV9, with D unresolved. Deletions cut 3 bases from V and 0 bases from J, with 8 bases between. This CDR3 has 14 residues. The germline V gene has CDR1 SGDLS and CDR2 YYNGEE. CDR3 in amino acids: CASSGITSTDTQYF. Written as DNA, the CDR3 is TGTGCCAGCAGCGGGATCACTAGCACAGATACGCAGTATTTT.

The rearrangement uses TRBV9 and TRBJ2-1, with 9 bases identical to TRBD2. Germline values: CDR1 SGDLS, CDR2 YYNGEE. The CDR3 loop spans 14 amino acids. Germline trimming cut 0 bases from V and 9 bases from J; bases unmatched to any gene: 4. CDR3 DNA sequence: TGTGCCAGCAGCGTAGCGAGCGGGAGGATTGAGCAGTTCTTC. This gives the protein CASSVASGRIEQFF.

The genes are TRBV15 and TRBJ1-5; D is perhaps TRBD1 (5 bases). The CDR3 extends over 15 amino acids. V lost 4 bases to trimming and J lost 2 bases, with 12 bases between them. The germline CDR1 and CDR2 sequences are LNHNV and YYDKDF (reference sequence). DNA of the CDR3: TGTGCCACCAGCACCGGGACGGTGGGCAATCAGCCCCAGCATTTT. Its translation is CATSTGTVGNQPQHF.

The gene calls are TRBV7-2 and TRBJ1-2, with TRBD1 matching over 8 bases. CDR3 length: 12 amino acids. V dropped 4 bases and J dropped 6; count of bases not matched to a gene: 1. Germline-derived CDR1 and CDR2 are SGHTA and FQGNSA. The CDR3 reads CASSSTGDGYTF. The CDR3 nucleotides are TGTGCCAGCAGCTCGACAGGGGATGGCTACACCTTC. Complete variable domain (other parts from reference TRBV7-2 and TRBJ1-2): GAGVSQSPSNKVTEKGKDVELRCDPISGHTALYWYRQSLGQGLEFLIYFQGNSAPDKSGLPSDRFSAERTGGSVSTLTIQRTQQEDSAVYLCASSSTGDGYTFGSGTRLTVV.

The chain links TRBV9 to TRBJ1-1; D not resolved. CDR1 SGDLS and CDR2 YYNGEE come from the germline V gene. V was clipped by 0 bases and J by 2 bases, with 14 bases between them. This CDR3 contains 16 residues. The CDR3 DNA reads TGTGCCAGCAGCGTAGGATCCGGAGGGATCAACACTGAAGCTTTCTTT. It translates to CASSVGSGGINTEAFF.

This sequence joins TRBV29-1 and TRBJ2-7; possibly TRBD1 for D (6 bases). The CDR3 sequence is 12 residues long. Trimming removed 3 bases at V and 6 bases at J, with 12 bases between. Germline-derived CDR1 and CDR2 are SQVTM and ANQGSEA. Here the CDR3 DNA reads TGCAGCGTTGAGGGGTCAGGGGCCGAGCAGTACTTC. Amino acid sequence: CSVEGSGAEQYF.

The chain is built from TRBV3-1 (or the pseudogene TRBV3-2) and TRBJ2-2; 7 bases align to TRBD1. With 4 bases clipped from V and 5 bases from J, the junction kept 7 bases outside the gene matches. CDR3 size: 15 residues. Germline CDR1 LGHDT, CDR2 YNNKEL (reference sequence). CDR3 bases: TGTGCCAGCAGCCCTCAGGGGGTCGGGACCGGGGAGCTGTTTTTT. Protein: CASSPQGVGTGELFF.

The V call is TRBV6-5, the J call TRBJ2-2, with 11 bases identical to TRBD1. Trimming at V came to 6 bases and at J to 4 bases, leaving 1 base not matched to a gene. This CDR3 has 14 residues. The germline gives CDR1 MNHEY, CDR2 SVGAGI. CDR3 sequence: CASSGTGGTGELFF. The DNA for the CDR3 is TGTGCCAGCAGCGGGACAGGGGGCACCGGGGAGCTGTTTTTT.

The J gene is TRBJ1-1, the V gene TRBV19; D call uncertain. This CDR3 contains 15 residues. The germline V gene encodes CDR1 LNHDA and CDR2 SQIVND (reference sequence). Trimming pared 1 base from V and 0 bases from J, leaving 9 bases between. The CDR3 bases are TGTGCCAGTAGTATAGGGGCGACCATGAACACTGAAGCTTTCTTT. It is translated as CASSIGATMNTEAFF.

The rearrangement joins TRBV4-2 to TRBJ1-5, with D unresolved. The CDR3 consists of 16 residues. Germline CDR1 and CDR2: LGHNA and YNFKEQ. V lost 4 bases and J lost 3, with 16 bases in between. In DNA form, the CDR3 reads TGTGCCAGCAGCCCTAGGCTGGCAGATTCCAATCAGCCCCAGCATTTT. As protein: CASSPRLADSNQPQHF.